The rows below give T cell receptor beta chains drawn from one sample of a study of graft-versus-host responses after intestinal transplantation. The data were produced by immunoSEQ multiplex PCR, yet TCRdb's version contains in-frame clones alone and is incomplete. Of 35,000 to 45,000 clones listed, 90% to 95% are singletons. For these TCRs, the target antigens are not known. This specimen was unstimulated CD8+ T cells sorted from spleen or lymph node cells, taken before transplant. These receptors originate from a human donor who was the organ donor for an intestinal transplant. Both conserved end residues are trimmed from each CDR3.

cdr3_aa	v_call	j_call
ASSQDIGGGTEAF	TRBV4-3	TRBJ1-1
ASSYNLRGGTGELF	TRBV6-5	TRBJ2-2
ASRGRDRASSYNEQF	TRBV2	TRBJ2-1
ASSLRGYEQY	TRBV7-8	TRBJ2-7
ASSLAGGGHTEAF	TRBV5-1	TRBJ1-1
ASSHRDSGEETQY	TRBV7-9	TRBJ2-5
ASSLADAGAGTEAF	TRBV5-1	TRBJ1-1
SGATANTGELF	TRBV29-1	TRBJ2-2
ASSLAELPKVLETQY	TRBV7-9	TRBJ2-5
AWSNTGGGEQY	TRBV30	TRBJ2-7
ASSWDEGGYGYT	TRBV6-5	TRBJ1-2
ASSLTSGGSYEQY	TRBV7-9	TRBJ2-7
AWSEGNTGELF	TRBV30	TRBJ2-2
ASSLAEETQY	TRBV5-1	TRBJ2-5
ASSAAREDGAQGYT	TRBV6-1	TRBJ1-2
AWDLGGEAF	TRBV30	TRBJ1-1
ASSHTEEGRHGYT	TRBV5-4	TRBJ1-2
ASSLAEDYNEQF	TRBV7-9	TRBJ2-1
ASSYGTNYGYT	TRBV6-6	TRBJ1-2
ASSPQTSGGAKNIQY	TRBV11-2	TRBJ2-4
ASSSTSDTQY	TRBV7-9	TRBJ2-3
SVEEATDTGELF	TRBV29-1	TRBJ2-2
ASSHQTRGNTEAF	TRBV4-3	TRBJ1-1
ASRSLLVPGELF	TRBV11-2	TRBJ2-2
ASSPFRDRGAGELF	TRBV13	TRBJ2-2
ASSPGTGGTTEAF	TRBV6-5	TRBJ1-1
ASSQWGDQPQH	TRBV16	TRBJ1-5
ASKPRDRVNEKLF	TRBV2	TRBJ1-4
ASSFPSGGDNEQF	TRBV6-5	TRBJ2-1
ASSYSWSTEAF	TRBV6-6	TRBJ1-1
AWSLVTPNQPQH	TRBV30	TRBJ1-5
ASSLVQGIEKLF	TRBV6-5	TRBJ1-4
ASSTTRFQETQY	TRBV6-5	TRBJ2-5
ASSIGTGDTGELF	TRBV27	TRBJ2-2
ASSQDRATTGELF	TRBV4-2	TRBJ2-2
ASSLLAGGETQY	TRBV7-2	TRBJ2-5
ASKAGPEAF	TRBV6-5	TRBJ1-1
ASSSQGQSRYGYT	TRBV11-3	TRBJ1-2
ASSGEDRVHYEQY	TRBV9	TRBJ2-7
ASSQGRGKSYEQY	TRBV4-3	TRBJ2-7